This T cell receptor (beta chain) was observed in a study of cytotoxic CD8 clonotypes in ibrutinib-treated CLL. Study-level information: Results showed around 24 partial and 2 complete responses; following median approximately 68 months, around 15 remained remitted, approximately 12 advanced. On average, approximately 95,000 productive rearrangements and just over 250,000 productive templates per sample.

CDR3 length equals 13 residues. Germline CDR1 is SGHDT and CDR2 is YYEEEE. Trimming removed 0 bases at V and 5 bases at J, with 8 bases between. Profiling relied on immunoSEQ multiplex PCR, and the TCRdb table lists in-frame clones only, not all of them. The sample includes about 86,000 clones, about 86% of them seen just once. This clone showed up just once. The source was PBMCs, collected before ibrutinib treatment. The TCR comes from a human donor with chronic lymphocytic leukemia. The chain joins TRBV5-6 to TRBJ1-1; D is unresolved. The DNA for the CDR3 is TGTGCCAGCAGCTTGGCAGTGAGGACTGAAGCTTTCTTT. The encoded protein is CASSLAVRTEAFF.